This entry lists 2 T cell receptor beta chains sequenced from one sample in a study of blood T cell repertoires in COVID-19. Data came from immunoSEQ multiplex PCR; TCRdb stores just in-frame clones and leaves some out. Here the sample spans about 140,000 clones, around 83% being singletons. The specimen was peripheral blood. Every receptor here comes from a human donor in a cohort sampled during active COVID-19.

The V gene is TRBV19, the J gene TRBJ1-1; possibly TRBD1 for D (5 bases). Germline loops: CDR1 LNHDA, CDR2 SQIVND (reference sequence). Trimming took off 5 bases at V and 4 bases at J, with 11 bases between the two ends. This CDR3 region has 13 residues. CDR3 sequence (DNA): TGTGCCAGTAGTCCACTTAGGGGCACTGAAGCTTTCTTT. Amino acid sequence: CASSPLRGTEAFF.

The chain has TRBV3-1 (or the pseudogene TRBV3-2) and TRBJ2-5, with TRBD1 as a possible D gene (6 bases). CDR3 length equals 18 residues. The V gene lost 1 base and the J gene lost 5 bases, with 23 bases spanning the gap. CDR1 is LGHDT, CDR2 YNNKEL, per germline (reference sequence). CDR3 amino acids: CASSQGTSFPGQRETQYF. The CDR3 DNA reads TGTGCCAGCAGCCAAGGCACCTCCTTTCCGGGACAACGGGAGACCCAGTACTTC.